The next 4 T cell receptor beta chains were all read from a single sample in a study of early T cells in non-severe SARS-CoV-2 infection (dated by TCRdb to 2020 to 2022). Library method: 5' RACE. The sequencing machine was a NextSeq 500. The raw public data were reprocessed by TCRdb itself: fastp quality trimming at Q25, MiXCR clonotype calling, in-frame beta chains only. Every distinct CDR3 protein forms one entry, paired with its most common genes and DNA. The sample table records under 95,000 distinct CDR3 sequences; approximately 12% of these occur just once. The top ten clones comprise about 3% of the sample. The material sequenced was whole blood. These receptors were obtained from an adult who was a healthcare worker with PCR-confirmed SARS-CoV-2 infection or an uninfected control (not recorded which).

The chain employs TRBV4-1 and TRBJ2-7, with 9 bases lining up with TRBD2. The length of the CDR3 is 18 residues. The germline CDR1 and CDR2 sequences are MGHRA and YSYEKL. The ends lost 0 bases at V and 5 bases at J; junction bases unmatched: 14. CDR3 loop: CASSQDGQALRGGDEQYF. CDR3 coding DNA: TGCGCCAGCAGCCAAGATGGGCAGGCTCTGCGCGGGGGGGACGAGCAGTACTTC.

V and J are TRBV9 and TRBJ2-5; 10 bases match TRBD1. The V and J ends lost 3 bases and 4 bases, in that order; junction bases with no gene match: 9. This CDR3 has 16 amino acids. Germline V gene data show CDR1 as SGDLS and CDR2 as YYNGEE. The DNA for the CDR3 is TGTGCCAGCAGCGGATCCACGGGACAGGGGTTAGAGACCCAGTACTTC. Protein sequence: CASSGSTGQGLETQYF.

Only a few counts were recorded for this clonotype. V and J are TRBV28 and TRBJ2-1; D call uncertain. The CDR3 contains 13 residues. The V gene's germline CDR1 is MDHEN and CDR2 SYDVKM. Trimming stripped 2 bases from V and 2 bases from J, with 4 bases between. DNA for the CDR3: TGTGCCAGCAGTTTAATACCCTACAATGAGCAGTTCTTC. Its protein is CASSLIPYNEQFF.

V and J are TRBV7-3 and TRBJ2-1; D is possibly TRBD1 or TRBD2 (5 bases each). The CDR3 has 14 residues. V lost 5 bases to trimming and J lost 7 bases, with 15 bases between them. CDR1 SGHTA and CDR2 FQGTGA come from the germline V gene. In DNA form, the CDR3 reads TGTGCCAGCAGCGTTGCCGGGACGGAAAATGAGCAGTTCTTC. It yields the protein CASSVAGTENEQFF.